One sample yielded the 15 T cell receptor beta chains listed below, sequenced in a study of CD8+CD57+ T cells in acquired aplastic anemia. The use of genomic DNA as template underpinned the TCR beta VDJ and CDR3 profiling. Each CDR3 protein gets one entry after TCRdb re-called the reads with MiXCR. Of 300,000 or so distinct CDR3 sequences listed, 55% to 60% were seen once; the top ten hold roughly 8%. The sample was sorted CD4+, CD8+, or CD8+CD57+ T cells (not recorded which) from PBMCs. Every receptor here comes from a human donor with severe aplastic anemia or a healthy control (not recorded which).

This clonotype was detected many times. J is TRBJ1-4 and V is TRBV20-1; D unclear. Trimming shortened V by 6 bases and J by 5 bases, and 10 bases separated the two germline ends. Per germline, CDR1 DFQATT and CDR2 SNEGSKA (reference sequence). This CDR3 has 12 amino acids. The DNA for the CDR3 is TGCAGTGCCGACCGGGGAAATGAAAAACTGTTTTTT. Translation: CSADRGNEKLFF.

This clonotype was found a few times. CDR3 protein: CASSDPPRADTQYF. The CDR3 nucleotides read TGTGCCAGCAGTGACCCCCCGAGGGCAGATACGCAGTATTTT. This chain joins TRBV2 and TRBJ2-3, with D possibly TRBD2 on 5 matching bases. The CDR3 is 14 residues long. From germline, CDR1 is SNHLY and CDR2 FYNNEI. With 3 bases removed from V and 4 bases from J, the gap between germline ends came to 11 bases.

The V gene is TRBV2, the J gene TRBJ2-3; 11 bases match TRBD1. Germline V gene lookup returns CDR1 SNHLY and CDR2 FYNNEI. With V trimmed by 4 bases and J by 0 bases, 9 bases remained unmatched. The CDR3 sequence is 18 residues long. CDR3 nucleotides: TGTGCCAGCAGTGGACCGGACAGGGGGCCTCTCAGCACAGATACGCAGTATTTT. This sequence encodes CASSGPDRGPLSTDTQYF. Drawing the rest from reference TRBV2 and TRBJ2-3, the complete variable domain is EPEVTQTPSHQVTQMGQEVILRCVPISNHLYFYWYRQILGQKVEFLVSFYNNEISEKSEIFDDQFSVERPDGSNFTLKIRSTKLEDSAMYFCASSGPDRGPLSTDTQYFGPGTRLTVL.

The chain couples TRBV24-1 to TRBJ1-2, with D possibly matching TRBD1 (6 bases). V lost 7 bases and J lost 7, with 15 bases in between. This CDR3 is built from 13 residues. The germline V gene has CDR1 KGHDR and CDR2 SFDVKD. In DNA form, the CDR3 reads TGTGCCACCAGGATAACGAGGGGGTTTGGCTACACCTTC. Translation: CATRITRGFGYTF.

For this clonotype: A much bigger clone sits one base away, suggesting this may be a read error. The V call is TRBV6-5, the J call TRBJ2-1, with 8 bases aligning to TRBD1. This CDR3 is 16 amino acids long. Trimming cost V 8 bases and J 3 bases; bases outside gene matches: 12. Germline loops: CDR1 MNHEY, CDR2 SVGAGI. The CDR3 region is CASRPFKGQGYNEQFF. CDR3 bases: TGTGCCAGCCGTCCCTTTAAAGGACAGGGCTACAATGAGCAGTTCTTC.

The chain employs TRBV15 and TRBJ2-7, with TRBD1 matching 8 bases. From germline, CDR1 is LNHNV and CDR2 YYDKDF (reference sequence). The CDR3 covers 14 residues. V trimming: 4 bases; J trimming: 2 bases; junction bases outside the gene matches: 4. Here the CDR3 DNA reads TGTGCCACCAGCACCGGACAGGGACCCTACGAGCAGTACTTC. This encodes CATSTGQGPYEQYF.

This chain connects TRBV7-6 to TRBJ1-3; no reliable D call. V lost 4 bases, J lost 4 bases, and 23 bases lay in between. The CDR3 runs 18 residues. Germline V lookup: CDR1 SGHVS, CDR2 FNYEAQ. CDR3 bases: TGTGCCAGCAGCTCCAGCGGTTTAAGGTCCCAAAGCGGAAACACCATATATTTT. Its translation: CASSSSGLRSQSGNTIYF.

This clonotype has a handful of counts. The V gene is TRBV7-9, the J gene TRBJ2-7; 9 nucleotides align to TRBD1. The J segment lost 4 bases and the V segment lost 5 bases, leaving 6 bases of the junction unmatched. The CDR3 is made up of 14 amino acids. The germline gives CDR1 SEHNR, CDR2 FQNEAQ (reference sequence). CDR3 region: CASSAGTGKYEQYF. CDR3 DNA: TGTGCCAGCAGCGCCGGGACAGGGAAGTACGAGCAGTACTTC.

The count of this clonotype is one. The CDR3 nucleotides are TGCAGTGCTAGTGTGGTGGACATACTGTACCAAGAGACCCAGTACTTC. Amino acid sequence: CSASVVDILYQETQYF. The chain is built from TRBV20-1 and TRBJ2-5, with D perhaps TRBD1 (5 bases). CDR1 and CDR2 (germline): DFQATT, SNEGSKA (reference sequence). V was trimmed by 3 bases and J by 0 bases, leaving 17 bases between them. The CDR3 loop spans 16 amino acids.

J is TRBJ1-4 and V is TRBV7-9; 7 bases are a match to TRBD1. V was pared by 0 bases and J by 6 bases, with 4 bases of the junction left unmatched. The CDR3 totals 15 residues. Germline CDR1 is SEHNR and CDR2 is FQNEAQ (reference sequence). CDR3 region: CASSLARTGDEKLFF. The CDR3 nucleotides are TGTGCCAGCAGCTTAGCGAGAACAGGGGATGAAAAACTGTTTTTT.

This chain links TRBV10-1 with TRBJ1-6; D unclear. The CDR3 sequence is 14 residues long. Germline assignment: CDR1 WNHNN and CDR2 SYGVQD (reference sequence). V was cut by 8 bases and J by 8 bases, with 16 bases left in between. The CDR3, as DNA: TGCGCCAGCTCTGCTGGGCAAGGCGATTCACCCCTCCACTTT. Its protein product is CASSAGQGDSPLHF.

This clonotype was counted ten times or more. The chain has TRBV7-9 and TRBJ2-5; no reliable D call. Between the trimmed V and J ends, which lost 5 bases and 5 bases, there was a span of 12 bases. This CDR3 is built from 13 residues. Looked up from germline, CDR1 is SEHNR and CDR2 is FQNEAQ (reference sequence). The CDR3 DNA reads TGTGCCAGCAGCCCCCCGTCGAGGGAGACCCAGTACTTC. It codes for CASSPPSRETQYF.

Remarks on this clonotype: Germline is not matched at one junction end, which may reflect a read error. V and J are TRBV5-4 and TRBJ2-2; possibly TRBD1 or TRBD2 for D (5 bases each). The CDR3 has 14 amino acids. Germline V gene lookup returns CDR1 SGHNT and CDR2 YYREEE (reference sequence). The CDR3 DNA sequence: TGTGCCAGCAGCTTGCAAGGGAACCCCGGGGACCTGTTCTTT. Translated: CASSLQGNPGDLFF.

In DNA, the CDR3 is TGTGCCAGCAGCTTAGGTTCCCTCGAGAGAGAGACCCAGTACTTC. Its translation: CASSLGSLERETQYF. The gene calls are TRBV7-9 and TRBJ2-5; unclear D gene. The CDR3 loop spans 15 amino acids. V was shortened by 1 base and J by 4 bases, with 13 bases between the two germline ends. CDR1 is SEHNR, CDR2 FQNEAQ, per germline (reference sequence).

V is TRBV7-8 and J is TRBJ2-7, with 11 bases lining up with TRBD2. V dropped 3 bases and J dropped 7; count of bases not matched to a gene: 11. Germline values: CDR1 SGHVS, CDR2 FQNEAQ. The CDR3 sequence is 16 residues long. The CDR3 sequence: CASSFLTSGVPREQYF. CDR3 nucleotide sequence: TGTGCCAGCAGCTTCTTGACTAGCGGGGTACCGAGAGAGCAGTACTTC.